This passage covers 5 T cell receptor beta chains from one sample sequenced in a study of Ad26.COV2.S vaccination and SARS-CoV-2 variants. The treatment here: some 20 received Ad26.COV2.S at low or high dose, single or two shots; 5 received placebo; per-sample allocation not given. The investigators took samples on day 63 after the first vaccine or placebo injection. The assay was immunoSEQ multiplex PCR, and TCRdb's table has in-frame clones only and misses some. The sample carries about 440,000 clones, 90% recorded once. The specimen was peripheral blood, collected in a trial of Ad26.COV2.S vaccine versus placebo. These receptors were taken from a person between 18 and 59 years old who received the Ad26.COV2.S COVID-19 vaccine or a placebo.

The chain is built from TRBV9 and TRBJ2-2; D assignment may be TRBD1 or TRBD2 (6 bases each). V was trimmed by 3 bases and J by 8 bases, leaving 26 bases between them. CDR3 length equals 18 residues. The germline V gene has CDR1 SGDLS and CDR2 YYNGEE. The CDR3 here is CASSGGEGGLTLSGELFF. CDR3 DNA sequence: TGTGCCAGCAGCGGTGGAGAGGGGGGTCTAACCCTATCGGGGGAGCTGTTTTTT.

This clone was recorded once. This sequence joins TRBV7-2 and TRBJ1-2, with TRBD1 as a possible D gene (5 bases). Germline CDR1 is SGHTA and CDR2 is FQGNSA. The V end was cut by 5 bases, the J end by 4 bases, with 8 bases between. The length of the CDR3 is 12 residues. The CDR3 here is CASSLDTYGYTF. In DNA form, the CDR3 reads TGTGCCAGCAGCCTGGACACCTATGGCTACACCTTC.

The genes are TRBV5-1 and TRBJ2-5; possibly TRBD1 for D (5 bases). V was cut by 5 bases and J by 4 bases, with 12 bases left in between. The length of the CDR3 is 13 residues. Germline V gene data show CDR1 as SGHRS and CDR2 as YFSETQ. CDR3 sequence (DNA): TGCGCCAGCAGTTCAGGGTCCTCAGAGACCCAGTACTTC. Encoded protein: CASSSGSSETQYF. Based on the CDR3 plus reference TRBV5-1 and TRBJ2-5, the full variable domain is KAGVTQTPRYLIKTRGQQVTLSCSPISGHRSVSWYQQTPGQGLQFLFEYFSETQRNKGNFPGRFSGRQFSNSRSEMNVSTLELGDSALYLCASSSGSSETQYFGPGTRLLVL.

This clone was counted only a few times. The chain links TRBV2 to TRBJ1-1; no clear D. Germline lookup yields CDR1 SNHLY and CDR2 FYNNEI. V lost 7 bases, J lost 8 bases, and 8 bases lay in between. The CDR3 runs to 10 residues. CDR3 protein: CASTPEEAFF. For the CDR3, the DNA is TGTGCCAGCACCCCAGAAGAAGCTTTCTTT. The full variable domain, its missing parts supplied by reference TRBV2 and TRBJ1-1, is EPEVTQTPSHQVTQMGQEVILRCVPISNHLYFYWYRQILGQKVEFLVSFYNNEISEKSEIFDDQFSVERPDGSNFTLKIRSTKLEDSAMYFCASTPEEAFFGQGTRLTVV.

The V call is TRBV7-6, the J call TRBJ1-5; D possibly corresponds to TRBD1 (5 bases). The CDR3 is 16 amino acids. The V gene lost 1 base and the J gene lost 6 bases, with 16 bases spanning the gap. From germline, CDR1 is SGHVS and CDR2 FNYEAQ. The CDR3 region is CASSLGGDGRVQPQHF. CDR3 nucleotides: TGTGCCAGCAGCTTAGGGGGCGACGGTAGGGTTCAGCCCCAGCATTTT.